Here is one TCR beta chain with its context. The antigen remains undetermined. Donors were healthy HIV-negative adults without recently reported acute infections or vaccinations. Splitting of CD4+ cells produced CD45RA+ naive and CD45RA-negative memory subsets. These data originate in a study of shared clonotypes between healthy human individuals. Study-wide points: Naive CD4 clonotypes were shared across a handful of donors at approximately 5.3%. Non-shared clonotypes displayed generation probabilities falling below those of clonotypes present in all four donors.

Repertoires were generated with immunoSEQ multiplex PCR, while TCRdb's copy carries only in-frame clones and drops some. The sample contains about 2.4 million clones, around 90% of which appear only once. This receptor was obtained from a man between 18 and 29 years old in good health. What was sequenced was naive CD4+ T cells sorted from blood. Sample subset: CD45RA+ positively selected.

The CDR3 region is CASSQDSPLVSNEQFF. CDR3 nucleotides: TGCGCCAGCAGCCAAGATTCCCCATTGGTGAGCAATGAGCAGTTCTTC. The chain combines TRBV4-1 with TRBJ2-1; D is uncertain. Germline-derived CDR1 and CDR2 are MGHRA and YSYEKL. The CDR3 contains 16 residues. V was cut by 0 bases and J by 6 bases, with 15 bases left in between.